This T cell receptor beta chain was observed in a study of blood T cell repertoires in COVID-19 (dated by TCRdb to the early 2020s). Study-wide context: Samples covering the acute and convalescent phases of COVID-19 were provided by collaborators in the United States, Italy and Spain. Deeply sampled blood TCRbeta repertoires from subjects exposed to, actively infected with, or recovered from COVID-19 were included in the dataset. The samples were drawn from the first 160 participants of the ongoing ImmuneRACE study and from 950 to 1,500 subjects provided by 6 global collaborators. Sample metadata almost always included a de-identified subject ID, COVID-19 status, age in years and sex. Where available, HLA class I and class II types were taken from metadata supplied by the sample provider and were not determined by assay-based typing. The repertoires were released in a freely available public database meant as a resource for research on the immune response to SARS-CoV-2. The prospective study material was composed of cDNA or gDNA derived from T cells, B-cell-depleted T cells, or PBMCs. Results and caveats for the whole study, not just this receptor: The quantity of clinical and demographic metadata differed by source and by participant and was supplied without curation.

Sequences LNHNV (CDR1) and YYDKDF (CDR2) are obtained from the germline V gene (reference sequence). Spanning cysteine to phenylalanine, the CDR3 consists of 16 amino acids. Kept here is only the CDR3 DNA, which spans 48 bases and is read in frame from base 1. At the junction V is shortened by 1 base and J by 6 bases; bases outside the gene matches: 8. The immunoSEQ Assay, a bias-controlled multiplex PCR, was used to amplify TCRbeta CDR3 regions from genomic DNA. As for how the authors treated the data: Within the assay, amplification of reference gene primers was used to estimate how many nucleated cells each sample contained. To quantify the absolute abundance of each unique TCRbeta CDR3 rearrangement, sequence reads were collapsed and filtered. For each sample, productive Simpson clonality was calculated as the square root of Simpson's diversity index across productive rearrangements. TCRdb mirrors the immuneACCESS table, restricted to in-frame sequences. Some clones are absent from its copies; in checked studies, under half trace to an unresolved V gene, and the reason for the others is unknown. V and J calls and clone size are copied from that table; D and trimming were computed from the DNA. This sample comprises about 78,000 clones, more than 75% of them detected only once. Around 5.3% of the sample comes from the top ten.

Collaborating institutions collected whole blood in K2EDTA tubes following their own protocols. For TCRbeta analysis, collaborators shipped samples in one of three forms: frozen whole blood, isolated PBMCs, or DNA extracted from either of those sample types. Comment on this clone: The antigen it binds to is not known. Nothing much larger sits one base from this clone, and base qualities are not available.

This clonotype was obtained from a man aged 50-60 years with active or convalescent COVID-19. Material: peripheral blood. The rearranged chain carries TRBV15 and TRBJ1-2, with 10 junctional bases fitting TRBD1. Read as DNA, the sequence is TGTGCCACCAGCAGAGGGGGGACAGGGGCGTGGGATGGCTACACCTTC. The encoded protein is CATSRGGTGAWDGYTF.